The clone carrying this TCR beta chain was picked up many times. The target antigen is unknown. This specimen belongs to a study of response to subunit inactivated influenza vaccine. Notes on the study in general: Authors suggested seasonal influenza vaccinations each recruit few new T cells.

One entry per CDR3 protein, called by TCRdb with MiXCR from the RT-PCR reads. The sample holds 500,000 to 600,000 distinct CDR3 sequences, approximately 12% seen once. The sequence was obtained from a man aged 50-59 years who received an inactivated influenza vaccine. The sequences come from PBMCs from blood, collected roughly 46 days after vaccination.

The CDR3 coding sequence is TGTGCCAGCAGTCGGGGGGGCAGCTCCTACAATGAGCAGTTCTTC. Translated, it gives CASSRGGSSYNEQFF. The rearrangement links TRBV12-3 or TRBV12-4 to TRBJ2-1, with 8 bases identical to TRBD2. V was pared by 5 bases and J by 0 bases, with 3 bases of the junction left unmatched. The CDR3 consists of 15 residues.